These T cell receptor beta chains were read from a single sample in a study of cytomegalovirus exposure and HLA in healthy donors. Assay: immunoSEQ multiplex PCR; the TCRdb copy retains only in-frame clones and omits some. The profile covers approximately 100,000 clones, with more than 75% appearing a single time and 3% to 4% taken by the ten largest. Sequenced: PBMCs. The receptor set was obtained from a woman between 45 and 65 years old in good health and CMV-seropositive. The CDR3 runs from the conserved cysteine through the conserved F or W. D genes are given only for firm matches. The size of a clone is reported for some rows only, either as once, few or many, or as a class for expanded clones.

J gene | D gene | V gene | clone size | CDR3 DNA | CDR3 protein
TRBJ2-5 | NA | TRBV18 | few | TGTGCCAGCTCCCCCCCGGGACACTCGGGGACCCAGTACTTC | CASSPPGHSGTQYF
TRBJ2-1 | TRBD1 | TRBV19 | NA | TGTGCCAGTAGTGGACAGGGGTTGGGTGAGCAGTTCTTC | CASSGQGLGEQFF
TRBJ2-7 | TRBD2 | TRBV6-4 | NA | TGTGCCAGCAGTGACCCTAAACCCGGGAGGAGCTCCTACGAGCAGTACTTC | CASSDPKPGRSSYEQYF
TRBJ2-3 | TRBD2 | TRBV27 | NA | TGTGCCAGCAGCCTTGGCAGGCGGGAGCTCACAGATACGCAGTATTTT | CASSLGRRELTDTQYF
TRBJ2-3 | TRBD2 | TRBV5-1 | NA | TGCGCCAGCAGCTTGAGGAGCGGGGGGGCTAGCACAGATACGCAGTATTTT | CASSLRSGGASTDTQYF
TRBJ2-7 | NA | TRBV5-1 | once | TGCGCCAGCAGCTTGGGGCAGGGTTCCGGCTATGGATACGAGCAGTACTTC | CASSLGQGSGYGYEQYF
TRBJ2-7 | TRBD2 | TRBV9 | NA | TGTGCCAGCAGCGCTAGCGGGAGTTCCCACGAGCAGTACTTC | CASSASGSSHEQYF
TRBJ1-2 | NA | TRBV7-9 | once | TGTGCCAGCAGCTTAGGGCCGACAGGAAGGGGCTATGGCTACACCTTC | CASSLGPTGRGYGYTF
TRBJ2-1 | TRBD1 | TRBV4-1 | NA | TGCGCCAGCAGCCAAGTGAGGGGAACAGGGGTGGAAGAGCAGTTCTTC | CASSQVRGTGVEEQFF
TRBJ1-2 | TRBD1 | TRBV6-1 | NA | TGTGCCAGCAGTGACCAGGACAGGGCAGTCTATGGCTACACCTTC | CASSDQDRAVYGYTF
TRBJ2-4 | NA | TRBV6-6 | NA | TGTGCCAGCAGCTACTCCCGGGGGGCCAAAAACATTCAGTACTTC | CASSYSRGAKNIQYF
TRBJ2-2 | TRBD1 | TRBV19 | NA | TGTGCCAGTAGTACCGGGACAGGGGCTGCCGGGGAGCTGTTTTTT | CASSTGTGAAGELFF
TRBJ2-7 | NA | TRBV18 | NA | TGTGCCAGCTCACCACCGGACGCGGGAAACGAGCAGTACTTC | CASSPPDAGNEQYF
TRBJ2-1 | TRBD2 | TRBV6-4 | NA | TGTGCCAGCAGTGACTCGGCGGGAGGGGGCGATGAGCAGTTCTTC | CASSDSAGGGDEQFF
TRBJ1-4 | NA | TRBV5-6 | few | TGTGCCAGCAGCTTTAACACCGGTCCCGCGGCGAAACTGTTTTTT | CASSFNTGPAAKLFF
TRBJ2-1 | NA | TRBV5-1 | NA | TGCGCCAGCAGCTTGAGGACAATGGATGAGCAGCTCTTC | CASSLRTMDEQLF
TRBJ1-3 | TRBD1 | TRBV7-9 | NA | TGTGCCGGGAAAAGCCGGGACAGCCCAAACACCATATATTTT | CAGKSRDSPNTIYF
TRBJ1-1 | TRBD1 | TRBV5-5 | few | TGTGCCAGCAGCTTGATAGGGGGCCCACTGAACACTGAAGCTTTCTTT | CASSLIGGPLNTEAFF
TRBJ2-7 | NA | TRBV10-1 | NA | TGCGCCAGTTCCCGGGGAGTCCATGGCGAGCAGTACTTC | CASSRGVHGEQYF
TRBJ1-5 | NA | TRBV30 | NA | TGTGCCTGGAGTGTACAGGATGTATCGCCCCAGCATTTT | CAWSVQDVSPQHF
TRBJ1-1 | NA | TRBV11-2 | few | TGTGCCAGCAGTAGCGGGACATTTGAAGCTTTCTTT | CASSSGTFEAFF
TRBJ1-2 | TRBD1 | TRBV2 | NA | TGTGCCAGCACGAGGGGGCAGGCTGGCTACACCTTC | CASTRGQAGYTF
TRBJ2-7 | NA | TRBV7-9 | NA | TGTGCCAGCAGCTTAGATCCTTACGAGCAGTACTTC | CASSLDPYEQYF
TRBJ2-7 | TRBD2 | TRBV19 | few | TGTGCCAGTAGTATCGGGGGGGCCGAGCAGTACTTC | CASSIGGAEQYF
TRBJ1-2 | TRBD1 | TRBV19 | NA | TGTGCCAGTGGAGACCGGGACAGTTATGGCTACACCTTC | CASGDRDSYGYTF
TRBJ1-5 | TRBD1 | TRBV4-1 | few | TGCGCCAGCAGCTCTTTCGGGACAGGGCGACAGCCCCAGCATTTT | CASSSFGTGRQPQHF
TRBJ2-5 | NA | TRBV21-1 | NA | TGTGCCAGCAGTCTAGGGAGGTACCGCGAGACCCAGTACTTC | CASSLGRYRETQYF
TRBJ2-7 | TRBD2 | TRBV11-2 | NA | TGTGCCAGCAGCTTACTAGCGGGAGGAACTCTCTACGAGCAGTACTTC | CASSLLAGGTLYEQYF
TRBJ2-7 | NA | TRBV2 | NA | TGTGCCAGCCGTTTTTTTGAGGAGGGCGAGCAGTACTTC | CASRFFEEGEQYF
TRBJ1-2 | NA | TRBV5-1 | NA | TGCGCCAGCAGCCTGGCGGACAGCTATGGCTACACCTTC | CASSLADSYGYTF
TRBJ1-2 | TRBD1 | TRBV5-1 | NA | TGCGCCAGCAGCGGAACAGGGGGCGGCTACACCTTC | CASSGTGGGYTF
TRBJ1-2 | NA | TRBV7-9 | once | TGTGCCAGCCCAATCGGCAGGAATGGCTACACCTTC | CASPIGRNGYTF
TRBJ1-1 | NA | TRBV6-1 | NA | TGTGCCAGCAGTGAAGCGTACCGGGTTGGGGCCACTGAAGCTTTCTTT | CASSEAYRVGATEAFF
TRBJ2-1 | TRBD1 | TRBV5-4 | NA | TGTGCCAGCAGCTTGGGGGACAGGGGCGATGAGCAGTTCTTC | CASSLGDRGDEQFF
TRBJ1-1 | NA | TRBV2 | NA | TGTGCCAGCAGTGAAGCGCTGGGCAGGGTGAGAACTTTCTTT | CASSEALGRVRTFF
TRBJ2-7 | NA | TRBV11-2 | NA | TGTGCCAGCAGCTTAATCCCCCGGGATCCTTTATACTTC | CASSLIPRDPLYF
TRBJ1-2 | TRBD1 | TRBV5-1 | NA | TGCGCCAGCAGCCTTCGGACAGGGTATGGCTACACCTTC | CASSLRTGYGYTF
TRBJ1-5 | NA | TRBV10-3 | few | TGTGCCACCAGACAGAGCAATCAGCCCCAGCATTTT | CATRQSNQPQHF
TRBJ1-1 | NA | TRBV7-9 | NA | TGTGCCAGCAACCCACCCCTCAGCGGCAAATTGAACACTGAAGCTTTCTTT | CASNPPLSGKLNTEAFF
TRBJ1-5 | NA | TRBV27 | few | TGTGCCAGCAGTCCTCAGGGTATACCTAGCAATCAGCCCCAGCATTTT | CASSPQGIPSNQPQHF
TRBJ2-1 | NA | TRBV5-4 | once | TGTGCCAGCAGCTCGGCCACAGGGGGGGGTTACAATGAGCAGTTCTTC | CASSSATGGGYNEQFF
TRBJ2-2 | NA | TRBV5-3 | few | TGTGCCAGAAGCCGAGAGCCCGGGGAGCTGTTTTTT | CARSREPGELFF
TRBJ2-7 | TRBD1 | TRBV29-1 | NA | TGCAGCGTTGGTAGAGGGGGCCACGAGCAGTACTTC | CSVGRGGHEQYF
TRBJ1-1 | NA | TRBV30 | NA | TGTGCCTGGAGTCTAGGGGGTGGTAACACTGAAGCTTTCTTT | CAWSLGGGNTEAFF
TRBJ1-2 | NA | TRBV9 | NA | TGTGCCAGCAGCGCCTACCTAGTCAGGGCCGATGGCTACACCTTC | CASSAYLVRADGYTF
TRBJ2-1 | TRBD2 | TRBV9 | once | TGTGCCAGCAGCCTTAGCGGGGGGGTATACAATGAGCAGTTCTTC | CASSLSGGVYNEQFF
TRBJ2-5 | NA | TRBV2 | NA | TGTGCCAGCCCTTTGTTGGCAGGTAGAGAGACCCAGTACTTC | CASPLLAGRETQYF
TRBJ2-1 | TRBD2 | TRBV27 | NA | TGTGCCAGCAGCAGAGGGACTAGCGGAAACAATGAGCAGTTCTTC | CASSRGTSGNNEQFF
TRBJ2-5 | NA | TRBV18 | once | TGTGCCAGCTCTCAAGAAGGGGGCCAAGAGACCCAGTACTTC | CASSQEGGQETQYF
TRBJ2-5 | NA | TRBV29-1 | NA | TGCAGCGTTGGAGACCGGTACTTC | CSVGDRYF
TRBJ1-2 | NA | TRBV5-1 | NA | TGCGCCAGCAGCTTAGACTTGAGCTATAGCTACACCTTC | CASSLDLSYSYTF
TRBJ1-3 | NA | TRBV2 | NA | TGTGCCAGCAGGGAGGGGATCTCTGGAAACACCATATATTTT | CASREGISGNTIYF
TRBJ2-5 | TRBD1 | TRBV4-2 | NA | TGTGCCAGCAGCCAAGCGTTGGACAGGGCGGGGGAGACCCAGTACTTC | CASSQALDRAGETQYF
TRBJ1-3 | NA | TRBV30 | few | TGTGCCTGGAGCAACATGATCGGGAACACCATATATTTT | CAWSNMIGNTIYF
TRBJ2-1 | NA | TRBV7-9 | NA | TGTGCCAGCAGCTTCCAGACGACTTATTACTACAATGAGCAGTTCTTC | CASSFQTTYYYNEQFF
TRBJ2-1 | NA | TRBV9 | NA | TGTGCCAGCAGCGAGGAGCAAAATGAGCAGTTCTTC | CASSEEQNEQFF
TRBJ1-5 | NA | TRBV6-5 | NA | TGTGCCAGCGGCCCCGGCGTATCGGGTCAGCCCCAGCATTTT | CASGPGVSGQPQHF
TRBJ1-1 | TRBD1 | TRBV7-9 | few | TGTGCCAGCAGCTTGACCGGGACAGGCCCCACCGAGGAAGCTTTCTTT | CASSLTGTGPTEEAFF
TRBJ2-2 | TRBD1 | TRBV19 | few | TGTGCCAGTAGTCCCGTTTGGACAGGTTCCGGGGAGCTGTTTTTT | CASSPVWTGSGELFF
TRBJ1-1 | NA | TRBV29-1 | NA | TGCAGCGTAGCCTACGGAGGATACACTGAAGCTTTCTTT | CSVAYGGYTEAFF